This T cell receptor (beta chain) was captured in a study of blood T cell repertoires in COVID-19. The overall study: COVID-19 samples collected from the United States, Italy and Spain covered acute and convalescent phases.

TCRdb's table, derived via immunoSEQ multiplex PCR, lists solely in-frame clones and lacks some. In the table there are about 280,000 clones, less than 90% of which are singletons. There are 15 residues in the CDR3. V lost 1 base and J lost 0, with 10 bases in between. Germline CDR1 reads SGHTA; CDR2 reads FQGNSA. The chain combines TRBV7-2 with TRBJ2-7; no clear D gene. The TCR sequence derives from a human donor in a cohort sampled during active COVID-19. Sequenced material: peripheral blood. The CDR3 coding sequence is TGTGCCAGCAGCTTAGAAGTCTTGAGCTCCTACGAGCAGTACTTC. Its protein is CASSLEVLSSYEQYF.